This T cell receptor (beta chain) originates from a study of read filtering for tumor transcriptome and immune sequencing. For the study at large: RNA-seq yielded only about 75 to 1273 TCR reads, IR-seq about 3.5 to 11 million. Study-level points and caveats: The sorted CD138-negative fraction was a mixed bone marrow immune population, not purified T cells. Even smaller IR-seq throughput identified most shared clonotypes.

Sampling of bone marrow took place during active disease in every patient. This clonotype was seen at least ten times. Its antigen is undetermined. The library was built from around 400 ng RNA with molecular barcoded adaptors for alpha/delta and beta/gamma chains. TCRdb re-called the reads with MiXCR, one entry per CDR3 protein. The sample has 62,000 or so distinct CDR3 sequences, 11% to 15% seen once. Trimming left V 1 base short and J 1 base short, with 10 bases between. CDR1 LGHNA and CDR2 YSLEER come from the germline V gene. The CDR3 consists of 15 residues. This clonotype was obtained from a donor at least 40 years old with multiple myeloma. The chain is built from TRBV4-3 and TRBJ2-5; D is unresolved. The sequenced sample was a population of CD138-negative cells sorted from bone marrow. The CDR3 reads CASSQGSVLQETQYF. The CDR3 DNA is TGCGCCAGCAGCCAAGGGAGCGTACTCCAAGAGACCCAGTACTTC.